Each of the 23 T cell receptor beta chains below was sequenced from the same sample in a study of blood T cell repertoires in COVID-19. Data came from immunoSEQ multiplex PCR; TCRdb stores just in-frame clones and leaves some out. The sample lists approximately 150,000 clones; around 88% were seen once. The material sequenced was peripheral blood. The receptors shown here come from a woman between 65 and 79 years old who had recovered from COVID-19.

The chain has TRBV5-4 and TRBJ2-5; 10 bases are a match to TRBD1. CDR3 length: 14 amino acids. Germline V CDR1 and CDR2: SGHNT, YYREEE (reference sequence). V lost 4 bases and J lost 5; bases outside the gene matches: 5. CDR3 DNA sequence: TGTGCCAGCAGCGAGACAGGGGGCCAGGAGACCCAGTACTTC. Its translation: CASSETGGQETQYF.

The CDR3 sequence: CASSRPGTGDGNTIYF. The CDR3 nucleotides are TGTGCCAGCAGCCGCCCTGGGACAGGGGACGGAAACACCATATATTTT. The rearrangement joins TRBV5-4 to TRBJ1-3, with TRBD1 matching over 10 bases. Germline V lookup: CDR1 SGHNT, CDR2 YYREEE (reference sequence). CDR3 length: 16 residues. The V gene end was trimmed by 4 bases and the J gene end by 4 bases; junction bases not matched to a gene: 8.

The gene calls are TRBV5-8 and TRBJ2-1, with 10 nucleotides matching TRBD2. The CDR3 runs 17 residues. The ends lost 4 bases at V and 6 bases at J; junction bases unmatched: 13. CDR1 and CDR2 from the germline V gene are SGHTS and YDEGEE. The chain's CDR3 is CASSRNPGTSATNEQFF. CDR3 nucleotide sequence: TGTGCCAGCAGCCGCAACCCCGGGACTAGCGCCACCAATGAGCAGTTCTTC.

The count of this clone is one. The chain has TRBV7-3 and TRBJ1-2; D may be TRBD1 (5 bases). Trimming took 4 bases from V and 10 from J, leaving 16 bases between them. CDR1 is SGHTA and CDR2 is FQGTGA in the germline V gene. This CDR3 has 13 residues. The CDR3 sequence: CASSSSLGGAYTF. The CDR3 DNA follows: TGTGCCAGCAGCTCATCACTGGGGGGAGCCTACACCTTC.

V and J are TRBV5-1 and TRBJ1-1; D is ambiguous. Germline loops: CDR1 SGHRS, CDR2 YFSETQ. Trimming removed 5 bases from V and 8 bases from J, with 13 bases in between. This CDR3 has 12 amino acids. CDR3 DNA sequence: TGCGCCAGCAGACTCTCTTCAGGAGAAGCTTTCTTT. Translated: CASRLSSGEAFF.

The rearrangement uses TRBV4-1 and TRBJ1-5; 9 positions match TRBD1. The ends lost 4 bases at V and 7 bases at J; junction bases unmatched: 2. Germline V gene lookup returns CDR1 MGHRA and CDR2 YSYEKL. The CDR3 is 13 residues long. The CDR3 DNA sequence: TGCGCCAGCAGCCGACAGGGGGACCAGCCCCAGCATTTT. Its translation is CASSRQGDQPQHF.

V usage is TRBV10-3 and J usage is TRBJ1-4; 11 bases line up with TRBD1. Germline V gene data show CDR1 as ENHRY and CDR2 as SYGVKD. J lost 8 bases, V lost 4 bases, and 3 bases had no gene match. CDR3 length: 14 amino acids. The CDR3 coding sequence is TGTGCCATCAGTGCGGGACAGGGGGAGGAAAAACTGTTTTTT. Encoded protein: CAISAGQGEEKLFF.

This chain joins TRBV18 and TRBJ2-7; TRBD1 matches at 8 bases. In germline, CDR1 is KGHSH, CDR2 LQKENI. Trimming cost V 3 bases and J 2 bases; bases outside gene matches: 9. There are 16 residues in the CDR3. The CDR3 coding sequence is TGTGCCAGCTCACCCACACAGGGGGTTGGACCCTACGAGCAGTACTTC. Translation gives CASSPTQGVGPYEQYF.

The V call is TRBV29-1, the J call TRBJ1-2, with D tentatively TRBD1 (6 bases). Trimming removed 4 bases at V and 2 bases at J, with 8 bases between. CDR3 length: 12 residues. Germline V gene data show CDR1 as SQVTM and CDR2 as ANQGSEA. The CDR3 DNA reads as TGCAGCGTTGGTCAGGGGAACTATGGCTACACCTTC. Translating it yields CSVGQGNYGYTF. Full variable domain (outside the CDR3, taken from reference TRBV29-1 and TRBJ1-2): SAVISQKPSRDICQRGTSLTIQCQVDSQVTMMFWYRQQPGQSLTLIATANQGSEATYESGFVIDKFPISRPNLTFSTLTVSNMSPEDSSIYLCSVGQGNYGYTFGSGTRLTVV.

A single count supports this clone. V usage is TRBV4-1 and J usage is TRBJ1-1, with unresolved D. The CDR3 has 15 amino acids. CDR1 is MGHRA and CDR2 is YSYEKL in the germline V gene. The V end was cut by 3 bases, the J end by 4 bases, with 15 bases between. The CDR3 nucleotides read TGCGCCAGCAGCCAGCCCAGGTACCCAGGCACTGAAGCTTTCTTT. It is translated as CASSQPRYPGTEAFF.

The DNA of the CDR3 is TGTGCCACAGGGGCGAACCAGGGTGCTGGCTACACCTTC. Its protein product is CATGANQGAGYTF. The chain employs TRBV15 and TRBJ1-2; possible D gene TRBD1, 5 bases. The V end was cut by 9 bases, the J end by 7 bases, with 18 bases between. The CDR3 extends over 13 amino acids. The V gene's germline CDR1 is LNHNV and CDR2 YYDKDF (reference sequence).

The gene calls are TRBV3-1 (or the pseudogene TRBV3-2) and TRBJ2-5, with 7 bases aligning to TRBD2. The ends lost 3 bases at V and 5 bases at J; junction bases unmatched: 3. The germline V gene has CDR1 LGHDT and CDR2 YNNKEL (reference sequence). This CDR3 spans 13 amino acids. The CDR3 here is CASSHLGGETQYF. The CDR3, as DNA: TGTGCCAGCAGCCACCTGGGGGGGGAGACCCAGTACTTC.

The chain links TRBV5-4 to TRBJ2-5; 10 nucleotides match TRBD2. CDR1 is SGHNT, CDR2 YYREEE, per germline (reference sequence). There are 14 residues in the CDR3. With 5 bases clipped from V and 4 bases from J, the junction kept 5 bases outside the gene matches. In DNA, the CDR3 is TGTGCCAGCAGAGGAGCTAGCGGGGGAGAGACCCAGTACTTC. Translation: CASRGASGGETQYF.

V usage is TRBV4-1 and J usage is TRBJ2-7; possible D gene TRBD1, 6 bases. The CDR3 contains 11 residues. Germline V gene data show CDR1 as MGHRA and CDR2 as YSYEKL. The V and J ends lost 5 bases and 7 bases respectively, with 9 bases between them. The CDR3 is CASSSTGEQYF. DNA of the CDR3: TGCGCCAGCAGCTCAACAGGGGAGCAGTACTTC.

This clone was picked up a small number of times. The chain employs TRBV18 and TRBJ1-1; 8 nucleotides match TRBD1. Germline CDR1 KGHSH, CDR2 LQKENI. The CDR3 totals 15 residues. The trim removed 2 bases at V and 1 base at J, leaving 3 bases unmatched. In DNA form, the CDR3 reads TGTGCCAGCTCACCATACCAGGGGGCGAACACTGAAGCTTTCTTT. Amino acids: CASSPYQGANTEAFF.

In DNA, the CDR3 is TGTGCCATCAGTGACCCGGGACTAGCGGGGGCCTACGAGCAGTACTTC. Amino acid sequence: CAISDPGLAGAYEQYF. The chain links TRBV10-3 to TRBJ2-7; 14 bases map to TRBD2. V was clipped by 3 bases and J by 2 bases; unmatched bases: 3. The CDR3 runs to 16 residues. Looked up from germline, CDR1 is ENHRY and CDR2 is SYGVKD.

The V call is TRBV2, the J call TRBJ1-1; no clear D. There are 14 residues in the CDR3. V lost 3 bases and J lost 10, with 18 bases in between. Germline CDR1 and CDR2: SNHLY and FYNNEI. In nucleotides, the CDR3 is TGTGCCAGCAGTGATGAGGGCGGCACACTGGGAGCTTTCTTT. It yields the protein CASSDEGGTLGAFF.

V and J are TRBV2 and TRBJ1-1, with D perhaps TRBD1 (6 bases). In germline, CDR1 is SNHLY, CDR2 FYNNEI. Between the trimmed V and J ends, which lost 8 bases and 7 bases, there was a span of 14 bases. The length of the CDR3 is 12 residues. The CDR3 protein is CASDREQGEAFF. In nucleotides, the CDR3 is TGTGCCAGCGATCGGGAACAGGGTGAAGCTTTCTTT.

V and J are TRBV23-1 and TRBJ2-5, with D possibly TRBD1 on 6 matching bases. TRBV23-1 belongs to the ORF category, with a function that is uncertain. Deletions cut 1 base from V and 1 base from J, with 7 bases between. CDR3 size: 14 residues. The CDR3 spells CASSQWGPQETQYF. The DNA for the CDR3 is TGCGCCAGCAGTCAATGGGGGCCCCAAGAGACCCAGTACTTC.

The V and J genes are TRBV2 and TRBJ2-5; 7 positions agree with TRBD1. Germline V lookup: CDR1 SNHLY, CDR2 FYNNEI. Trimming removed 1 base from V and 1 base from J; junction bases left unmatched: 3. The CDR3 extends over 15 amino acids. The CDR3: CASSEGGQPQETQYF. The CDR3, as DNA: TGTGCCAGCAGTGAAGGGGGACAGCCCCAAGAGACCCAGTACTTC.

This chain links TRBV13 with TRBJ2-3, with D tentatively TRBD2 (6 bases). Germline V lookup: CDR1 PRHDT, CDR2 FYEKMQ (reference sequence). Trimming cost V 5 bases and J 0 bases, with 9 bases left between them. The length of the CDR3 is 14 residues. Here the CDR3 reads CASSHGRSTDTQYF. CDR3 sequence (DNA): TGTGCCAGCAGCCACGGGAGAAGCACAGATACGCAGTATTTT.

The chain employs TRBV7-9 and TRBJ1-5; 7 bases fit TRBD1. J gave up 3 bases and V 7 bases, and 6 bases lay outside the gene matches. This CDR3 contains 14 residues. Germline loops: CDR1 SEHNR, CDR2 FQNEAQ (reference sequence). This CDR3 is CASTQGGHNQPQHF. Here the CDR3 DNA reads TGTGCCAGCACCCAAGGGGGCCACAATCAGCCCCAGCATTTT.

This CDR3 is CASTQNPGLSANTGELFF. The CDR3 DNA sequence: TGCGCCAGCACCCAGAACCCGGGACTCTCGGCGAACACCGGGGAGCTGTTTTTT. This chain uses TRBV5-1 with TRBJ2-2; tentative D call: TRBD2 (6 bases). CDR3 size: 18 residues. The V end lost 6 bases, the J end lost 0 bases, and 21 bases lay between the germline ends. Germline-derived CDR1 and CDR2 are SGHRS and YFSETQ.